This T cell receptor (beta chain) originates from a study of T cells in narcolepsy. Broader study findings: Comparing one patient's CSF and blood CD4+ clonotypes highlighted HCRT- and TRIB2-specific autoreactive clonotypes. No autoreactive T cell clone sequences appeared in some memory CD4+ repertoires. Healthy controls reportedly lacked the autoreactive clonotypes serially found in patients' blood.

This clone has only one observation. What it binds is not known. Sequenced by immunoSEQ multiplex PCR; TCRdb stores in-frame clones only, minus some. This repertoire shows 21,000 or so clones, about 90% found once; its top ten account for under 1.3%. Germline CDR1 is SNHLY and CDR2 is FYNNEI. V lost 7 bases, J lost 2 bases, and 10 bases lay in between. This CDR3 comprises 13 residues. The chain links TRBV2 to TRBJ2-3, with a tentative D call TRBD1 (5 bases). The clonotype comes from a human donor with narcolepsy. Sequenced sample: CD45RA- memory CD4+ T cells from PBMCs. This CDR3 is CASIRQNTDTQYF. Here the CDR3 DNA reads TGTGCCAGCATCCGACAGAACACAGATACGCAGTATTTT.